The clone carrying this T cell receptor (beta chain) was seen at least ten times. Its antigen remains unidentified. Authors' processing steps: Between roughly 23,224 and 700,000 TCRs appeared in each sample, and the median stood at roughly 100,000. Using its own MiXCR run on the RACE reads, TCRdb lists one record per CDR3 protein. TCRdb assigned the V and J calls; the authors' analysis was not used. This table has around 42,000 distinct CDR3 sequences, 9.5% to 10% appearing once. This sample stems from a study of human T cells and chemical hapten exposure. Study-wide findings and caveats: The formation of large CDR3 similarity clusters by expanded TCRs significantly exceeded that of controls.

Looked up from germline, CDR1 is MNHEY and CDR2 is SVGAGI. V lost 5 bases and J 2 bases, leaving 13 bases between the germline ends. CDR3 length equals 15 residues. Time point of the sample: patch test 2, 6 weeks after DPC sensitization. Treatment in this sample: therapeutic diphenylcyclopropenone sensitization with weekly scalp DPC. Unfractionated whole blood yielded total RNA. The sequences come from whole blood, collected in connection with sensitization to the hapten diphenylcyclopropenone (DPC). The chain has TRBV6-5 and TRBJ1-3; D call uncertain. The TCR comes from a woman aged 25 to 39 with alopecia areata. Some clones in this sample may be carry-over from other donors' samples. This CDR3 is CASSRVSEAGNTIYF. The CDR3 DNA follows: TGTGCCAGCAGTCGCGTTTCGGAGGCTGGAAACACCATATATTTT.